The rows below give T cell receptor beta chains drawn from one sample of a study of T-cell memory formation after mild COVID-19. TCRdb recomputed calls from the 5' RACE reads with MiXCR, one row per CDR3 protein. Of more than 110,000 distinct CDR3 sequences in the sample, 11% to 15% were seen once. Sequencing used PBMCs or a T cell subset sorted from them (not recorded which). The receptors stem from an adult woman who had mild COVID-19 (a few samples of this study predate the infection). Cell type and time point are not known. CDR3s include the opening cysteine and the closing phenylalanine or tryptophan. D genes are given only for firm matches. Not all rows give a size; the values are once, few, many and, for expanded clones, a class.

TRBV6-5	NA	TRBD1	TRBJ2-5	CASSYGTGASETQYF	TGTGCCAGCAGTTACGGCACAGGGGCATCAGAGACCCAGTACTTC
TRBV4-3	NA	NA	TRBJ2-7	CASSQDWQGWAYEQYF	TGCGCCAGCAGCCAAGATTGGCAGGGATGGGCCTACGAGCAGTACTTC
TRBV13	NA	NA	TRBJ1-6	CASSLGLTSNSPLHF	TGTGCCAGCAGCTTAGGCCTGACTTCTAATTCACCCCTCCACTTT
TRBV29-1	few	NA	TRBJ2-7	CSVVKSSYEQYF	TGCAGCGTTGTCAAGAGCTCCTACGAGCAGTACTTC
TRBV7-6	NA	NA	TRBJ2-1	CASSLVDSYVVHNEQFF	TGTGCCAGCAGCTTAGTAGACAGCTACGTTGTGCACAATGAGCAGTTCTTC
TRBV19	NA	TRBD1	TRBJ2-7	CASSITGAHYEQYF	TGTGCCAGTAGTATAACAGGGGCCCACTACGAGCAGTACTTC
TRBV20-1	NA	NA	TRBJ1-2	CSAREKEDREVYGYTF	TGCAGTGCTAGAGAAAAGGAGGACAGAGAAGTCTATGGCTACACCTTC
TRBV4-1	NA	NA	TRBJ1-6	CASSQAGGSDSPLHF	TGCGCCAGCAGCCAAGCTGGGGGTTCGGATTCACCCCTCCACTTT
TRBV6-1	few	NA	TRBJ1-1	CASSRNRTAQNTEAFF	TGTGCCAGCAGCAGAAACCGGACAGCCCAGAACACTGAAGCTTTCTTT
TRBV6-5	NA	TRBD2	TRBJ2-1	CASSYLLAGGPKYNEQFF	TGTGCCAGCAGTTACTTACTAGCGGGAGGGCCGAAATACAATGAGCAGTTCTTC
TRBV19	NA	TRBD1	TRBJ1-1	CASSAGGLNTEAFF	TGTGCCAGTAGTGCAGGGGGGCTGAACACTGAAGCTTTCTTT
TRBV7-6	NA	NA	TRBJ2-3	CASSLTTGIGDTQYF	TGTGCCAGCAGCTTAACGACGGGGATAGGAGATACGCAGTATTTT
TRBV7-9	few	NA	TRBJ2-7	CASSSTPGLRKQYF	TGTGCCAGCAGCTCCACCCCGGGGCTCAGAAAGCAGTACTTC
TRBV20-1	NA	NA	TRBJ2-5	CSGEGADQETQYF	TGCAGTGGGGAGGGGGCCGACCAAGAGACCCAGTACTTC
TRBV12-3/TRBV12-4	NA	TRBD1	TRBJ1-1	CASSSATGDLNTEAFF	TGTGCCAGCAGTTCTGCGACAGGGGACTTGAACACTGAAGCTTTCTTT
TRBV11-1	few	TRBD2	TRBJ2-2	CASSLDSGLAGNTGELFF	TGTGCCAGCAGCTTGGACTCCGGACTAGCGGGGAACACCGGGGAGCTGTTTTTT
TRBV7-8	few	TRBD1	TRBJ2-6	CASSPRQGAFPGANVLTF	TGTGCCAGCAGCCCCAGACAGGGGGCGTTTCCTGGGGCCAACGTCCTGACTTTC
TRBV29-1	NA	TRBD1	TRBJ2-7	CSVNLPDRDYEQYF	TGCAGCGTTAACTTACCGGACAGGGACTACGAGCAGTACTTC
TRBV12-3/TRBV12-4	many	NA	TRBJ1-1	CASSGIKLEAFF	TGTGCCAGCAGCGGTATAAAGCTTGAAGCTTTCTTT
TRBV7-3	few	NA	TRBJ2-1	CASSLTGTTYNEQFF	TGTGCCAGCAGCCTAACAGGGACCACCTACAATGAGCAGTTCTTC
TRBV12-3/TRBV12-4	NA	NA	TRBJ2-3	CASSLAATDTQYF	TGTGCCAGCAGTTTGGCAGCCACAGATACGCAGTATTTT
TRBV4-1	NA	NA	TRBJ2-2	CASSQDGRLKPTGELFF	TGCGCCAGCAGCCAAGATGGGCGGCTAAAACCCACCGGGGAGCTGTTTTTT
TRBV13	few	TRBD2	TRBJ2-2	CASSREENGELFF	TGTGCCAGCAGCCGGGAGGAGAACGGGGAGCTGTTTTTT
TRBV4-3	NA	NA	TRBJ2-3	CASSLVRGRITDTQYF	TGCGCCAGCAGCCTCGTGCGGGGTAGAATCACAGATACGCAGTATTTT
TRBV5-5	NA	NA	TRBJ1-1	CASSFIDTEAFF	TGTGCCAGCAGCTTCATAGACACTGAAGCTTTCTTT
TRBV20-1	NA	NA	TRBJ2-7	CSASGISYEQYF	TGCAGTGCTAGCGGGATCTCCTACGAGCAGTACTTC
TRBV2	few	NA	TRBJ1-6	CASSEEGGWSWNSPLHF	TGTGCCAGCAGTGAGGAAGGGGGGTGGTCGTGGAATTCACCCCTCCACTTT
TRBV19	NA	TRBD1	TRBJ2-7	CASSIGGTGFNYEQYF	TGTGCCAGTAGTATCGGAGGGACAGGGTTCAACTACGAGCAGTACTTC
TRBV19	NA	NA	TRBJ1-5	CASKRDSNQPQHF	TGTGCCAGTAAGCGGGATAGCAATCAGCCCCAGCATTTT
TRBV7-8	few	TRBD2	TRBJ2-7	CASSLKGLAGASSYEQYF	TGTGCCAGCAGCTTGAAGGGACTAGCGGGGGCTAGCTCCTACGAGCAGTACTTC
TRBV3-1	NA	NA	TRBJ2-5	CASSQVSFQETQYF	TGTGCCAGCAGCCAAGTCTCATTCCAAGAGACCCAGTACTTC
TRBV13	few	NA	TRBJ2-1	CASSPDREFGNEQFF	TGTGCCAGCAGTCCAGACCGGGAGTTCGGTAATGAGCAGTTCTTC
TRBV9	NA	TRBD2	TRBJ2-1	CASSRGLDYNEQFF	TGTGCCAGCAGCCGGGGACTAGATTACAATGAGCAGTTCTTC
TRBV27	NA	NA	TRBJ2-7	CASSPKPGPSSYEQYF	TGTGCCAGCAGTCCGAAGCCGGGACCAAGCTCCTACGAGCAGTACTTC
TRBV4-2	few	TRBD2	TRBJ2-7	CASSPRSTSGSSIGGPFEQYF	TGTGCCAGCAGCCCCCGGTCCACTAGCGGGAGTTCGATAGGGGGTCCTTTCGAGCAGTACTTC
TRBV24-1	few	TRBD1	TRBJ2-7	CATSDPRTGGNEQYF	TGTGCCACCAGTGATCCGAGGACAGGGGGAAACGAGCAGTACTTC
TRBV11-3	NA	TRBD1	TRBJ2-5	CASSLMDREETQYF	TGTGCCAGCAGCTTGATGGACAGGGAAGAGACCCAGTACTTC
TRBV7-2	many	TRBD2	TRBJ2-7	CASSLVLAGDYEQYF	TGTGCCAGCAGCTTAGTACTAGCGGGAGACTACGAGCAGTACTTC
TRBV7-2	few	TRBD2	TRBJ2-3	CASSLGLAGVSADTQYF	TGTGCCAGCAGCCTAGGACTAGCGGGAGTTTCGGCAGATACGCAGTATTTT
TRBV7-2	few	TRBD1	TRBJ2-7	CASSYGTAPYEQYF	TGTGCCAGCAGCTATGGGACAGCGCCCTACGAGCAGTACTTC
TRBV7-8	many	NA	TRBJ2-1	CASSSPDASSYNEQFF	TGTGCCAGCAGCTCCCCGGACGCTTCCTCCTACAATGAGCAGTTCTTC
TRBV2	NA	NA	TRBJ1-2	CASLAGNYGYTF	TGTGCCAGTCTTGCAGGGAACTATGGCTACACCTTC
TRBV3-1	NA	NA	TRBJ2-1	CASSQDWGNEQFF	TGTGCCAGCAGCCAAGATTGGGGGAATGAGCAGTTCTTC
TRBV13	NA	TRBD1	TRBJ1-2	CASSSRGRIDYGYTF	TGTGCCAGCAGCTCCAGGGGGCGTATAGACTATGGCTACACCTTC
TRBV7-8	few	NA	TRBJ2-1	CASSRSLLGYNEQFF	TGTGCCAGCAGCCGGAGTCTTCTGGGCTACAATGAGCAGTTCTTC
TRBV6-6	few	NA	TRBJ1-2	CASSYSGTSGNYGYTF	TGTGCCAGCAGTTACTCTGGGACAAGTGGGAACTATGGCTACACCTTC
TRBV5-1	NA	NA	TRBJ2-6	CASGRTSGANVLTF	TGCGCCAGCGGTAGGACGTCTGGGGCCAACGTCCTGACTTTC
TRBV20-1	NA	NA	TRBJ2-1	CSARAGGTHEQFF	TGCAGTGCTAGAGCCGGCGGGACGCATGAGCAGTTCTTC
TRBV5-5	many	NA	TRBJ2-7	CASSLESHPTYEQYF	TGTGCCAGCAGCTTGGAATCCCACCCAACCTACGAGCAGTACTTC
TRBV4-3	many	TRBD2	TRBJ2-7	CASSQDGGLGYEQYF	TGCGCCAGCAGCCAAGATGGGGGACTAGGCTACGAGCAGTACTTC
TRBV6-4	few	TRBD2	TRBJ2-1	CASSESMGGSHNEQFF	TGTGCCAGCAGTGAATCAATGGGCGGGAGCCACAATGAGCAGTTCTTC
TRBV19	NA	NA	TRBJ2-7	CASSSGLSEQYF	TGTGCCAGTAGTTCCGGTTTGTCCGAGCAGTACTTC
TRBV23-1	NA	TRBD2	TRBJ2-2	CASSHRTSLDTGELFF	TGCGCCAGCAGTCACCGGACTAGCTTGGACACCGGGGAGCTGTTTTTT
TRBV12-5	many	NA	TRBJ2-5	CASGLTVLQRETQYF	TGTGCTAGTGGTCTTACAGTCCTACAGCGGGAGACCCAGTACTTC
TRBV7-6	NA	TRBD1	TRBJ1-4	CASSQQPDRGNEKLFF	TGTGCCAGCAGCCAACAACCCGACAGGGGGAATGAAAAACTGTTTTTT